The 19 T cell receptor beta chains below were found in one sample sequenced in a study of blood T cell repertoires in COVID-19. Profiling relied on immunoSEQ multiplex PCR, and the TCRdb table lists in-frame clones only, not all of them. This table holds roughly 250,000 clones, roughly 90% found once. Sequencing was performed on peripheral blood. The source of these receptors is a man in his sixties who had recovered from COVID-19.

CDR3 in DNA: TGTGCCGCCCAAACTCTCACAGGGAGCACCGGGGAGCTGTTTTTT. Translating it yields CAAQTLTGSTGELFF. This chain links TRBV24-1 with TRBJ2-2; tentative D call: TRBD1 (6 bases). The V and J ends lost 12 bases and 4 bases respectively, with 20 bases between them. The V gene's germline CDR1 is KGHDR and CDR2 SFDVKD. This CDR3 comprises 15 residues.

The V and J genes are TRBV9 and TRBJ2-7; tentative D call: TRBD1 (7 bases). V lost 4 bases and J 4 bases, leaving 15 bases between the germline ends. Germline CDR1 SGDLS, CDR2 YYNGEE. This CDR3 is 14 amino acids long. The DNA for the CDR3 is TGTGCCAGCAGCCCAGGGGGGATGTGGTACGAGCAGTACTTC. Its translation is CASSPGGMWYEQYF.

This clone showed up just a few times. The CDR3 is CAWSVSFGNYGYTF. Written as DNA, the CDR3 is TGTGCCTGGAGTGTGTCCTTCGGGAACTATGGCTACACCTTC. The V call is TRBV30, the J call TRBJ1-2; D unresolved. The CDR3 extends over 14 amino acids. From germline, CDR1 is GTSNPN and CDR2 SVGIG (reference sequence). The V gene lost 0 bases and the J gene lost 2 bases, with 10 bases spanning the gap.

CDR3 sequence (DNA): TGTGCCAGCAGCTCTTCGAGTGGACAGGGTTTGACCCAGTACTTC. Its protein product is CASSSSSGQGLTQYF. The gene calls are TRBV7-8 and TRBJ2-5, with 8 positions matching TRBD1. V shed 4 bases, J shed 7 bases, and the junction held 11 bases outside the gene matches. Germline V gene sequence: CDR1 SGHVS, CDR2 FQNEAQ. This CDR3 has 15 residues.

This chain joins TRBV5-1 and TRBJ2-5; the D gene is possibly TRBD2 (6 bases). CDR1 is SGHRS, CDR2 YFSETQ, per germline. V lost 0 bases to trimming and J lost 5 bases, with 17 bases between them. The CDR3 extends over 16 amino acids. The CDR3 loop reads CASSLVPGVRGETQYF. For the CDR3, the DNA is TGCGCCAGCAGCTTGGTTCCGGGGGTGAGAGGGGAGACCCAGTACTTC.

In its sample, this clone was seen once. The CDR3 DNA is TGTGCCAGCAGTTACTCAGCGGGGGGCTACCATAAGCAGTTCTTC. This sequence encodes CASSYSAGGYHKQFF. The chain combines TRBV6-5 with TRBJ2-1; 9 bases align to TRBD2. Germline V gene sequence: CDR1 MNHEY, CDR2 SVGAGI. The J segment lost 11 bases and the V segment lost 0 bases, leaving 8 bases of the junction unmatched. CDR3 length equals 15 residues.

The chain combines TRBV18 with TRBJ2-2, with TRBD1 as a possible D gene (6 bases). V was trimmed by 4 bases and J by 5 bases, leaving 11 bases between them. The length of the CDR3 is 14 residues. The germline V gene encodes CDR1 KGHSH and CDR2 LQKENI. CDR3 region: CASSLAGTTGELFF. The CDR3 region has the DNA TGTGCCAGCTCACTAGCCGGGACAACCGGGGAGCTGTTTTTT. Variable domain in full (rest from reference TRBV18 and TRBJ2-2): NAGVMQNPRHLVRRRGQEARLRCSPMKGHSHVYWYRQLPEEGLKFMVYLQKENIIDESGMPKERFSAEFPKEGPSILRIQQVVRGDSAAYFCASSLAGTTGELFFGEGSRLTVL.

The chain has TRBV12-5 and TRBJ2-5; D might be TRBD2 (6 bases). Between the trimmed V and J ends, which lost 0 bases and 5 bases, there was a span of 16 bases. This CDR3 spans 16 amino acids. Per the germline V gene, CDR1 is LGHNT and CDR2 is FRNRAP. The CDR3 loop is CASGLVPGSPEETQYF. The CDR3 nucleotides read TGTGCTAGTGGTTTGGTCCCCGGGAGTCCGGAGGAGACCCAGTACTTC.

This clone was picked up a small number of times. The chain joins TRBV7-6 to TRBJ1-3, with D perhaps TRBD1 (5 bases). The CDR3 has 15 residues. The V gene's germline CDR1 is SGHVS and CDR2 FNYEAQ. V lost 6 bases to trimming and J lost 0 bases, with 12 bases between them. The CDR3 bases are TGTGCCAGCAGTTCAGGGCAGTACTCTGGAAACACCATATATTTT. It codes for CASSSGQYSGNTIYF.

The chain recombines TRBV5-1 with TRBJ1-1, with TRBD1 matching over 9 bases. Germline assignment: CDR1 SGHRS and CDR2 YFSETQ. The CDR3 contains 16 residues. Germline trimming cut 5 bases from V and 4 bases from J; bases unmatched to any gene: 12. The CDR3 region is CASRITGGLSSTEAFF. CDR3 nucleotides: TGCGCCAGCAGAATAACAGGGGGCTTGTCGAGCACTGAAGCTTTCTTT.

This chain links TRBV20-1 with TRBJ1-2; tentative D call: TRBD1 (5 bases). This CDR3 comprises 11 residues. Germline CDR1 DFQATT, CDR2 SNEGSKA (reference sequence). V was clipped by 1 base and J by 8 bases, with 8 bases between them. The CDR3 nucleotides read TGCAGTGCTAGAGGGGGCAAGGGCTACACCTTC. Its translation: CSARGGKGYTF.

The chain is built from TRBV9 and TRBJ2-2; 7 nucleotides align to TRBD1. Germline trimming cut 3 bases from V and 1 base from J; bases unmatched to any gene: 15. This CDR3 is 19 amino acids long. CDR1 is SGDLS and CDR2 is YYNGEE in the germline V gene. CDR3 DNA sequence: TGTGCCAGCAGCGCAAGACAGGGCTCATCTTCCTGGAACACCGGGGAGCTGTTTTTT. Protein: CASSARQGSSSWNTGELFF.

This clone was recorded only once. V usage is TRBV2 and J usage is TRBJ1-2; D is unclear. The CDR3 runs to 12 residues. V was cut by 7 bases and J by 8 bases, with 14 bases left in between. CDR1 and CDR2 (germline): SNHLY, FYNNEI. CDR3 nucleotide sequence: TGTGCCAGCAAGTTATCGGAGGGAGGCTACACCTTC. It yields the protein CASKLSEGGYTF.

This clone has just one count. V and J are TRBV5-6 and TRBJ1-2; D gene ambiguous. Trimming left V 3 bases short and J 2 bases short, with 11 bases between. Germline lookup yields CDR1 SGHDT and CDR2 YYEEEE. The length of the CDR3 is 14 residues. The CDR3 DNA sequence: TGTGCCAGCAGCTCGCCGACTGCAAACTATGGCTACACCTTC. This codes for CASSSPTANYGYTF.

V gene TRBV7-9 combines with J gene TRBJ1-2; 7 positions agree with TRBD1. Trimming at V came to 5 bases and at J to 8 bases, leaving 14 bases not matched to a gene. Per germline, CDR1 SEHNR and CDR2 FQNEAQ (reference sequence). CDR3 length equals 15 residues. CDR3 sequence (DNA): TGTGCCAGCAGCCGCCTAACAGGGGATGTAGCCGGCTACACCTTC. The encoded protein is CASSRLTGDVAGYTF.

The V call is TRBV6-5, the J call TRBJ2-7, with D possibly TRBD2 on 6 matching bases. Trimming pared 5 bases from V and 9 bases from J, leaving 14 bases between. The CDR3 totals 12 residues. Per germline, CDR1 MNHEY and CDR2 SVGAGI. The CDR3 loop reads CASSRDWSRQYF. The CDR3 coding sequence is TGTGCCAGCAGTAGGGACTGGTCTCGGCAGTACTTC.

The V call is TRBV4-1, the J call TRBJ2-7; a possible D gene is TRBD1 (6 bases). Per the germline V gene, CDR1 is MGHRA and CDR2 is YSYEKL. The V end was cut by 4 bases, the J end by 4 bases, with 17 bases between. The CDR3 loop spans 15 amino acids. CDR3 residues: CASSRTGTKGYEQYF. CDR3 sequence (DNA): TGCGCCAGCAGCCGGACCGGGACAAAGGGTTACGAGCAGTACTTC.

This clone appeared a few times. The chain recombines TRBV6-1 with TRBJ2-3; TRBD1 aligns across 9 bases. There are 15 residues in the CDR3. CDR1 is MNHNS and CDR2 is SASEGT in the germline V gene. The trim removed 7 bases at V and 0 bases at J, leaving 5 bases unmatched. The CDR3 sequence is CASTIQGASTDTQYF. In DNA form, the CDR3 reads TGTGCCAGCACCATACAGGGGGCGAGCACAGATACGCAGTATTTT.

The chain links TRBV19 to TRBJ1-2; 10 bases line up with TRBD1. V dropped 5 bases and J dropped 13; count of bases not matched to a gene: 7. The CDR3 length is 12 residues. Germline V gene lookup returns CDR1 LNHDA and CDR2 SQIVND (reference sequence). CDR3 DNA: TGTGCCAGTAGTCCCCGGGACAGGGGTTGCACCTTC. Protein: CASSPRDRGCTF.